The 31 T cell receptor beta chains in this list originate from one sample, sequenced in a study of blood T cell repertoires in COVID-19. Clones were sequenced by immunoSEQ multiplex PCR, and TCRdb holds only the in-frame ones, with some missing. Of over 140,000 clones detected, about 80% appear once; the ten largest clones hold over 2.5%. The sequencing input was PBMCs or T cells enriched from blood (not recorded which). The receptors stem from a woman between 50 and 59 years old who had recovered from COVID-19.

V and J are TRBV7-9 and TRBJ1-2, with D maybe TRBD1 (5 bases). The ends were cut back, 2 bases at V and 4 bases at J, with 8 bases in the middle. The CDR3 sequence is 13 residues long. Germline CDR1 is SEHNR and CDR2 is FQNEAQ (reference sequence). The chain's CDR3 is CASSLQGGYGYTF. In nucleotides, the CDR3 is TGTGCCAGCAGCTTACAGGGTGGCTATGGCTACACCTTC. The whole variable domain, remainder taken from reference TRBV7-9 and TRBJ1-2, is DTGVSQNPRHKITKRGQNVTFRCDPISEHNRLYWYRQTLGQGPEFLTYFQNEAQLEKSRLLSDRFSAERPKGSFSTLEIQRTEQGDSAMYLCASSLQGGYGYTFGSGTRLTVV.

The chain links TRBV10-2 to TRBJ1-5; D not resolved. The V and J ends lost 3 bases and 2 bases respectively, with 14 bases between them. Per germline, CDR1 WSHSY and CDR2 SAAADI. This CDR3 comprises 16 residues. The CDR3 DNA sequence: TGCGCCAGCAGTGAAGCGGGCAGCATGGGCAATCAGCCCCAGCATTTT. Amino acids: CASSEAGSMGNQPQHF.

In this sample, this clone turned up many times. V usage is TRBV18 and J usage is TRBJ1-1; 8 bases match TRBD1. Per germline, CDR1 KGHSH and CDR2 LQKENI. V was pared by 3 bases and J by 1 base, with 1 base of the junction left unmatched. This CDR3 region has 14 residues. CDR3 residues: CASSPTGGNTEAFF. CDR3 DNA sequence: TGTGCCAGCTCACCCACAGGGGGGAACACTGAAGCTTTCTTT.

Only one count was recorded for this clone. J is TRBJ2-1 and V is TRBV11-3; D is ambiguous. The CDR3 spans 15 residues. The V and J ends lost 2 bases and 1 base respectively, with 9 bases between them. The V gene's germline CDR1 is SGHNT and CDR2 YENEEA. CDR3 in DNA: TGTGCCAGCAGCTTAAATAGTCAATCCTACAATGAGCAGTTCTTC. It specifies CASSLNSQSYNEQFF. Complete variable domain (other parts from reference TRBV11-3 and TRBJ2-1): EAGVVQSPRYKIIEKKQPVAFWCNPISGHNTLYWYLQNLGQGPELLIRYENEEAVDDSQLPKDRFSAERLKGVDSTLKIQPAELGDSAVYLCASSLNSQSYNEQFFGPGTRLTVL.

V and J are TRBV23-1 and TRBJ2-3; 8 bases agree with TRBD2. TRBV23-1 is an ORF, with its function uncertain. The CDR3 loop spans 17 amino acids. V was pared by 3 bases and J by 0 bases, with 8 bases of the junction left unmatched. CDR3 nucleotides: TGCGCCAGCAGTCAGTCAACCGGGAGGGTTAGCACAGATACGCAGTATTTT. This encodes CASSQSTGRVSTDTQYF.

Only a few counts were recorded for this clone. The rearrangement uses TRBV5-7 and TRBJ1-5; D unresolved. TRBV5-7 is marked as an open reading frame, function uncertain. Trimming shortened V by 3 bases and J by 0 bases, and 22 bases separated the two germline ends. The CDR3 runs to 19 residues. The CDR3 is CASSSWPGKRVDSNQPQHF. In DNA form, the CDR3 reads TGTGCCAGCAGCTCATGGCCCGGGAAACGGGTTGATAGCAATCAGCCCCAGCATTTT.

The rearrangement links TRBV2 to TRBJ1-2, with 10 bases lining up with TRBD1. Trimming cost V 6 bases and J 5 bases; bases outside gene matches: 12. The CDR3 extends over 16 amino acids. Looked up from germline, CDR1 is SNHLY and CDR2 is FYNNEI. Here the CDR3 reads CASRVPGQGTRYGYTF. CDR3 DNA sequence: TGTGCCAGCAGAGTCCCGGGACAGGGGACAAGGTATGGCTACACCTTC.

V and J are TRBV3-1 (or the pseudogene TRBV3-2) and TRBJ1-6, with TRBD1 as a possible D gene (5 bases). Trimming removed 1 base from V and 10 bases from J, with 17 bases in between. Germline CDR1 and CDR2: LGHDT and YNNKEL (reference sequence). The CDR3 loop spans 16 amino acids. The CDR3 protein is CASSQGGTQGRSPLHF. DNA for the CDR3: TGTGCCAGCAGCCAAGGCGGGACCCAGGGCCGGTCACCCCTCCACTTT.

J is TRBJ2-3 and V is TRBV9; the match to TRBD1 covers 8 bases. V shed 4 bases, J shed 2 bases, and the junction held 9 bases outside the gene matches. Germline assignment: CDR1 SGDLS and CDR2 YYNGEE. The CDR3 extends over 16 amino acids. In nucleotides, the CDR3 is TGTGCCAGCAGCACGCGGGACAGGACCTACACAGATACGCAGTATTTT. Translation: CASSTRDRTYTDTQYF.

The DNA for the CDR3 is TGTGCCAGCAGCCAATCCACAGGGGCCTACGAGCAGTACTTC. This gives the protein CASSQSTGAYEQYF. This chain connects TRBV16 to TRBJ2-7; 7 positions match TRBD1. V dropped 0 bases and J dropped 2; count of bases not matched to a gene: 1. The CDR3 covers 14 residues. Germline V gene data show CDR1 as KGHSY and CDR2 as FQNENV.

This clone was found many times. The genes are TRBV7-9 and TRBJ2-1; D possibly corresponds to TRBD1 (6 bases). Trimming shortened V by 6 bases and J by 9 bases, and 12 bases separated the two germline ends. The CDR3 consists of 12 residues. Looked up from germline, CDR1 is SEHNR and CDR2 is FQNEAQ (reference sequence). The CDR3 region is CASRRQDFEQFF. The CDR3 region has the DNA TGTGCCAGCAGACGACAGGATTTTGAGCAGTTCTTC.

The CDR3 loop is CASSEEGLLNTEAFF. The CDR3 region has the DNA TGTGCCAGCAGTGAAGAGGGGTTGTTGAACACTGAAGCTTTCTTT. The rearrangement joins TRBV2 to TRBJ1-1; D possibly corresponds to TRBD1 (5 bases). The length of the CDR3 is 15 residues. CDR1 and CDR2 (germline): SNHLY, FYNNEI. V was trimmed by 1 base and J by 0 bases, leaving 9 bases between them.

The genes are TRBV25-1 and TRBJ1-4; 12 bases agree with TRBD1. From germline, CDR1 is MGHDK and CDR2 SYGVNS. There are 17 residues in the CDR3. The V segment lost 3 bases and the J segment 8 bases; nucleotides outside the gene matches: 10. The CDR3 region has the DNA TGTGCCAGCAGTGACGGGACAGGGGGCCTCCGGGGGGAAAAACTGTTTTTT. This encodes CASSDGTGGLRGEKLFF.

This clone was observed once. This chain joins TRBV19 and TRBJ2-1; D is ambiguous. V was clipped by 1 base and J by 5 bases, with 12 bases between them. This CDR3 has 15 residues. CDR1 LNHDA and CDR2 SQIVND come from the germline V gene (reference sequence). The CDR3 DNA sequence: TGTGCCAGTAGTATAGGGGCTACTCTCCACAATGAGCAGTTCTTC. Translated, it gives CASSIGATLHNEQFF.

The chain uses TRBV9 and TRBJ2-5, with D tentatively TRBD1 (5 bases). The CDR3 is 14 amino acids. Germline V CDR1 and CDR2: SGDLS, YYNGEE. Trimming left V 2 bases short and J 5 bases short, with 13 bases between. The CDR3 loop reads CASSVSGSSETQYF. The CDR3 DNA follows: TGTGCCAGCAGCGTCTCAGGGTCTTCTGAGACCCAGTACTTC.

This clone turned up a few times. The chain combines TRBV5-8 with TRBJ1-1; TRBD1 is a possible D gene (5 bases). Germline V gives CDR1 SGHTS, CDR2 YDEGEE. V was shortened by 0 bases and J by 4 bases, with 16 bases between the two germline ends. This CDR3 has 16 amino acids. CDR3 amino acids: CASSLVRGTSTTEAFF. The CDR3, as DNA: TGTGCCAGCAGCTTGGTTCGAGGGACTTCCACCACTGAAGCTTTCTTT.

This rearrangement joins TRBV19 to TRBJ2-2; D is possibly TRBD1 (6 bases). V was cut by 8 bases and J by 9 bases, with 16 bases left in between. The CDR3 length is 13 residues. The germline CDR1 and CDR2 sequences are LNHDA and SQIVND (reference sequence). Written as DNA, the CDR3 is TGTGCCAGTGGGACCGGGACATTCAGGGAGCTGTTTTTT. Translating it yields CASGTGTFRELFF.

J is TRBJ2-5 and V is TRBV9; tentative D call: TRBD2 (5 bases). CDR3 size: 13 residues. Trimming stripped 4 bases from V and 5 bases from J, with 12 bases between. From germline, CDR1 is SGDLS and CDR2 YYNGEE. The CDR3, as DNA: TGTGCCAGCAGCCCCAGACTACGGGAGACCCAGTACTTC. This translates into CASSPRLRETQYF.

The gene calls are TRBV7-6 and TRBJ1-4, with D unresolved. This CDR3 comprises 14 residues. V shed 5 bases and J shed 7 bases, with 14 bases lying between them. The germline V gene has CDR1 SGHVS and CDR2 FNYEAQ. CDR3 amino acids: CASSPRDGSEKLFF. CDR3 coding DNA: TGTGCCAGCAGCCCCCGCGACGGGTCTGAAAAACTGTTTTTT. Together with reference TRBV7-6 and TRBJ1-4, the CDR3 gives the full variable domain: GAGVSQSPRYKVTKRGQDVALRCDPISGHVSLYWYRQALGQGPEFLTYFNYEAQQDKSGLPNDRFSAERPEGSISTLTIQRTEQRDSAMYRCASSPRDGSEKLFFGSGTQLSVL.

CDR3: CATSPGRGGRETQYF. CDR3 sequence (DNA): TGTGCCACCAGTCCAGGGCGCGGGGGGCGGGAGACCCAGTACTTC. V usage is TRBV24-1 and J usage is TRBJ2-5; 8 bases line up with TRBD2. This CDR3 contains 15 residues. The germline V gene has CDR1 KGHDR and CDR2 SFDVKD. The V and J ends lost 6 bases and 5 bases, in that order; junction bases with no gene match: 10.

V gene TRBV2 combines with J gene TRBJ2-7; 13 positions agree with TRBD2. The CDR3 consists of 14 residues. Germline V lookup: CDR1 SNHLY, CDR2 FYNNEI. After removal of 7 bases from V and 4 bases from J, the junction contained 4 bases not matched to a gene. CDR3 nucleotides: TGTGCCAGCACCTCGACTAGCGGGGGGTACGAGCAGTACTTC. Translated, it gives CASTSTSGGYEQYF.

CDR3 nucleotide sequence: TGTGCCAGCAGAGCGGGAGGGCCGACAGATACGCAGTATTTT. Protein: CASRAGGPTDTQYF. The V gene is TRBV28, the J gene TRBJ2-3; 10 bases are shared with TRBD2. CDR3 size: 14 residues. V dropped 6 bases and J dropped 3; count of bases not matched to a gene: 3. CDR1 is MDHEN and CDR2 is SYDVKM in the germline V gene.

The rearrangement uses TRBV9 and TRBJ1-5; 9 nucleotides match TRBD1. Germline V gene lookup returns CDR1 SGDLS and CDR2 YYNGEE. The J segment lost 4 bases and the V segment lost 5 bases, leaving 7 bases of the junction unmatched. The CDR3 has 15 amino acids. The CDR3 sequence is CASSGGQGLNQPQHF. The CDR3, as DNA: TGTGCCAGCAGTGGGGGACAGGGATTAAATCAGCCCCAGCATTTT. The full variable domain, in which reference TRBV9 and TRBJ1-5 provide the parts outside the CDR3, is DSGVTQTPKHLITATGQRVTLRCSPRSGDLSVYWYQQSLDQGLQFLIQYYNGEERAKGNILERFSAQQFPDLHSELNLSSLELGDSALYFCASSGGQGLNQPQHFGDGTRLSIL.

This clone came up a few times. The chain carries TRBV5-1 and TRBJ1-2, with TRBD1 matching 7 bases. Germline V gene data show CDR1 as SGHRS and CDR2 as YFSETQ. The CDR3 is 13 amino acids. Trimming at V came to 2 bases and at J to 8 bases, leaving 6 bases not matched to a gene. CDR3 in DNA: TGCGCCAGCAGCTTTTACAGGGGTGTGGGCTACACCTTC. Amino acid sequence: CASSFYRGVGYTF.

The V and J genes are TRBV5-1 and TRBJ1-2; weak D call: TRBD1 (6 bases). V lost 4 bases and J lost 10, with 17 bases in between. This CDR3 comprises 13 residues. Looked up from germline, CDR1 is SGHRS and CDR2 is YFSETQ. The CDR3 coding sequence is TGCGCCAGCAGCCTAGGCAGGGGCCGTCACTACACCTTC. As protein: CASSLGRGRHYTF.

This clone has just a few counts. This chain links TRBV30 with TRBJ2-7; D is unresolved. Germline CDR1 and CDR2: GTSNPN and SVGIG (reference sequence). V dropped 3 bases and J dropped 5 bases, with 8 bases sitting between them. CDR3 length equals 11 residues. CDR3 sequence (DNA): TGTGCCTGGAGGGTAACTCACGAGCAGTACTTC. It encodes CAWRVTHEQYF. Variable domain in full (rest from reference TRBV30 and TRBJ2-7): SQTIHQWPATLVQPVGSPLSLECTVEGTSNPNLYWYRQAAGRGLQLLFYSVGIGQISSEVPQNLSASRPQDRQFILSSKKLLLSDSGFYLCAWRVTHEQYFGPGTRLTVT.

The chain is built from TRBV4-1 and TRBJ2-1; D gene ambiguous. V was trimmed by 6 bases and J by 6 bases, leaving 12 bases between them. Germline V gene lookup returns CDR1 MGHRA and CDR2 YSYEKL. This CDR3 region has 13 residues. The CDR3 coding sequence is TGCGCCAGCAGTGTCTACGAGCCCAATGAGCAGTTCTTC. It specifies CASSVYEPNEQFF.

The gene calls are TRBV5-1 and TRBJ2-3; 7 bases are a match to TRBD1. The CDR3 length is 19 residues. V trimming: 0 bases; J trimming: 7 bases; junction bases outside the gene matches: 20. CDR1 SGHRS and CDR2 YFSETQ come from the germline V gene. For the CDR3, the DNA is TGCGCCAGCAGCTTGGTACCCCAGTGGGCCGGGACAGCACAAAATACGCAGTATTTT. Protein: CASSLVPQWAGTAQNTQYF.

The chain employs TRBV9 and TRBJ2-3; tentative D call: TRBD1 (5 bases). The V gene's germline CDR1 is SGDLS and CDR2 YYNGEE. V shed 6 bases and J shed 3 bases, with 11 bases lying between them. The CDR3 is 13 residues long. The CDR3, as DNA: TGTGCCAGCACGAAAGGGGCGACAGATACGCAGTATTTT. Its protein is CASTKGATDTQYF.

The chain joins TRBV19 to TRBJ1-5; maybe TRBD1 (6 bases). The germline V gene has CDR1 LNHDA and CDR2 SQIVND (reference sequence). CDR3 length equals 15 residues. Trimming shortened V by 3 bases and J by 7 bases, and 16 bases separated the two germline ends. The CDR3 DNA sequence: TGTGCCAGTAGTATGTTTGAGTTGGGGGCGCAGCCCCAGCATTTT. Amino acids: CASSMFELGAQPQHF.

The chain combines TRBV2 with TRBJ2-1, with D maybe TRBD2 (6 bases). CDR3 size: 15 residues. Germline-derived CDR1 and CDR2 are SNHLY and FYNNEI. V shed 6 bases and J shed 3 bases, with 15 bases lying between them. The CDR3 DNA is TGTGCCAGCAGGCCTCTAGCGCAACTCTACAATGAGCAGTTCTTC. Protein: CASRPLAQLYNEQFF.